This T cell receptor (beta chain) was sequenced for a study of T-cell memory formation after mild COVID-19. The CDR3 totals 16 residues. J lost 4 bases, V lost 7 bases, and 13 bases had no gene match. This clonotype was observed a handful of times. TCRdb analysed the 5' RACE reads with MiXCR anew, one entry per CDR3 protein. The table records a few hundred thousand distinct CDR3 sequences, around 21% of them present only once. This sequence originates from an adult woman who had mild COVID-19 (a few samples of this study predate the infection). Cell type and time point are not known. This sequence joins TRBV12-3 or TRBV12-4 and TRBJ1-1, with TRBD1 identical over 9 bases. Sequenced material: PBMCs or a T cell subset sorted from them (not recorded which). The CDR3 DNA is TGTGCCAGCAAGCTCGGAACAGGGGGCGCGAGCACTGAAGCTTTCTTT. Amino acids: CASKLGTGGASTEAFF.